These 29 T cell receptor beta chains originate from one sample sequenced in a study of blood T cell repertoires in COVID-19. Generated by immunoSEQ multiplex PCR, the TCRdb table keeps only in-frame clones and is missing some. The data contain 150,000 to 200,000 clones, roughly 90% of them singletons. The sequenced sample consisted of peripheral blood. The receptors shown here come from a woman aged 55-70 years with COVID-19, enrolled during active disease.

The table lists this clone with a count of one. The rearrangement links TRBV2 to TRBJ1-5; D gene unclear. The germline CDR1 and CDR2 sequences are SNHLY and FYNNEI. The ends were cut back, 2 bases at V and 4 bases at J, with 9 bases in the middle. The CDR3 spans 14 residues. CDR3 residues: CASSETGINQPQHF. Written as DNA, the CDR3 is TGTGCCAGCAGTGAAACGGGGATTAATCAGCCCCAGCATTTT.

The chain links TRBV6-4 to TRBJ1-5; weak D call: TRBD1 (5 bases). The V gene's germline CDR1 is MRHNA and CDR2 SNTAGT. The CDR3 runs to 15 residues. Trimming took 3 bases from V and 0 from J, leaving 9 bases between them. CDR3 DNA: TGTGCCAGCAGTGAGGAGGGGAATAGCAATCAGCCCCAGCATTTT. Translated: CASSEEGNSNQPQHF.

The chain employs TRBV11-2 and TRBJ2-5; 10 bases match TRBD1. Germline V lookup: CDR1 SGHAT, CDR2 FQNNGV. The junction had 5 bases not matched to a gene; V was cut back by 5 bases and J by 5 bases. The CDR3 length is 14 residues. DNA of the CDR3: TGTGCCAGCAGCCCGACAGGGGGCGTTGAGACCCAGTACTTC. As protein: CASSPTGGVETQYF.

J is TRBJ2-5 and V is TRBV19; 11 bases align to TRBD2. This CDR3 contains 16 residues. Per germline, CDR1 LNHDA and CDR2 SQIVND (reference sequence). After removal of 3 bases from V and 2 bases from J, the junction contained 5 bases not matched to a gene. Written as DNA, the CDR3 is TGTGCCAGTAGTATCCTGCTAGCGGGAGGACAAGAGACCCAGTACTTC. Amino acids: CASSILLAGGQETQYF.

This clone showed up just once. V gene TRBV28 combines with J gene TRBJ1-5; 7 bases line up with TRBD1. Germline CDR1 is MDHEN and CDR2 is SYDVKM. The CDR3 is made up of 16 amino acids. Trimming took 6 bases from V and 0 from J; bases not matched to a gene: 8. CDR3 protein: CASSHRGVYSNQPQHF. In DNA, the CDR3 is TGTGCCAGCAGCCACAGGGGTGTATATAGCAATCAGCCCCAGCATTTT. The entire variable domain, with the rest obtained from reference TRBV28 and TRBJ1-5, is as follows: DVKVTQSSRYLVKRTGEKVFLECVQDMDHENMFWYRQDPGLGLRLIYFSYDVKMKEKGDIPEGYSVSREKKERFSLILESASTNQTSMYLCASSHRGVYSNQPQHFGDGTRLSIL.

The chain is built from TRBV6-5 and TRBJ1-3; 8 bases line up with TRBD1. Trimming took 2 bases from V and 2 from J; bases not matched to a gene: 5. CDR1 and CDR2 from the germline V gene are MNHEY and SVGAGI. This CDR3 has 16 residues. The CDR3 reads CASSYSGRGPGNTIYF. CDR3 nucleotides: TGTGCCAGCAGTTACAGCGGCAGGGGGCCTGGAAACACCATATATTTT.

The rearrangement uses TRBV4-3 and TRBJ2-2; 10 bases line up with TRBD2. Germline assignment: CDR1 LGHNA and CDR2 YSLEER. Germline trimming cut 4 bases from V and 6 bases from J; bases unmatched to any gene: 8. The CDR3 sequence is 16 residues long. This CDR3 reads CASSPRAGGPAGELFF. CDR3 nucleotide sequence: TGCGCCAGCAGCCCCAGAGCGGGAGGGCCGGCCGGGGAGCTGTTTTTT.

The chain uses TRBV6-5 and TRBJ2-7, with TRBD1 identical over 9 bases. The V gene's germline CDR1 is MNHEY and CDR2 SVGAGI. The J segment lost 4 bases and the V segment lost 6 bases, leaving 7 bases of the junction unmatched. The CDR3 extends over 14 amino acids. Written as DNA, the CDR3 is TGTGCCAGCAGCCCAAGACAGGGGGGTTACGAGCAGTACTTC. Translated: CASSPRQGGYEQYF.

This chain connects TRBV19 to TRBJ1-2; D is unresolved. The ends were cut back, 1 base at V and 8 bases at J, with 8 bases in the middle. In germline, CDR1 is LNHDA, CDR2 SQIVND (reference sequence). The CDR3 has 12 amino acids. CDR3 bases: TGTGCCAGTAGTATAGGAGGCGTCGGCTACACCTTC. Translation gives CASSIGGVGYTF.

This clone was recorded only once. This chain links TRBV24-1 with TRBJ1-5, with 7 bases aligning to TRBD1. The CDR3 runs to 13 residues. The V gene's germline CDR1 is KGHDR and CDR2 SFDVKD. V lost 10 bases and J lost 2; bases outside the gene matches: 4. The CDR3 here is CATTGTGNQPQHF. The CDR3 DNA follows: TGTGCCACGACGGGGACAGGCAATCAGCCCCAGCATTTT.

The CDR3 DNA reads as TGCGCCAGCAGTGAGAGCAGGCCCGGCGGGGGCACTGAAGCTTTCTTT. It yields the protein CASSESRPGGGTEAFF. This chain links TRBV10-1 with TRBJ1-1, with D possibly being TRBD1 (5 bases). The length of the CDR3 is 16 residues. Trimming left V 2 bases short and J 4 bases short, with 17 bases between. The germline CDR1 and CDR2 sequences are WNHNN and SYGVQD (reference sequence).

The chain links TRBV7-9 to TRBJ1-5; TRBD1 matches at 8 bases. The CDR3 extends over 15 amino acids. The germline V gene encodes CDR1 SEHNR and CDR2 FQNEAQ (reference sequence). The J segment lost 2 bases and the V segment lost 1 base, leaving 1 base of the junction unmatched. The CDR3 DNA reads TGTGCCAGCAGCTTAGAACAGGGGGGCAATCAGCCCCAGCATTTT. This translates into CASSLEQGGNQPQHF.

The chain employs TRBV7-9 and TRBJ1-6; tentatively, D is TRBD1 (5 bases). The V end was cut by 1 base, the J end by 7 bases, with 11 bases between. Looked up from germline, CDR1 is SEHNR and CDR2 is FQNEAQ (reference sequence). The CDR3 spans 15 residues. The CDR3: CASSLESGGNSPLHF. The CDR3 nucleotides are TGTGCCAGCAGCTTAGAGAGTGGGGGGAATTCACCCCTCCACTTT.

The chain joins TRBV29-1 to TRBJ2-3; TRBD1 matches 8 bases. V shed 5 bases, J shed 0 bases, and the junction held 7 bases outside the gene matches. This CDR3 is built from 15 residues. Germline lookup yields CDR1 SQVTM and CDR2 ANQGSEA. CDR3 bases: TGCAGCGTTCTTACAGGGGGAACTAGCACAGATACGCAGTATTTT. This codes for CSVLTGGTSTDTQYF.

This clone was observed once. The chain has TRBV10-3 and TRBJ1-5; D perhaps matches TRBD1 (6 bases). The germline CDR1 and CDR2 sequences are ENHRY and SYGVKD. Trimming pared 3 bases from V and 7 bases from J, leaving 13 bases between. The CDR3 length is 14 residues. CDR3 in amino acids: CAISDRQGLQPQHF. As DNA, the CDR3 is TGTGCCATCAGTGACCGTCAGGGGCTCCAGCCCCAGCATTTT.

DNA for the CDR3: TGCGCCAGCGGATGGGACAGGGGTGCGCAGTATTTT. Its translation is CASGWDRGAQYF. The V call is TRBV10-1, the J call TRBJ2-3; 10 nucleotides line up with TRBD1. Germline CDR1 is WNHNN and CDR2 is SYGVQD (reference sequence). J lost 10 bases, V lost 8 bases, and 6 bases had no gene match. The CDR3 sequence is 12 residues long.

This clone appeared a few times. This chain links TRBV4-2 with TRBJ2-5; tentative D call: TRBD2 (6 bases). This CDR3 has 16 amino acids. Germline V gives CDR1 LGHNA, CDR2 YNFKEQ. With 4 bases removed from V and 1 base from J, the gap between germline ends came to 16 bases. The CDR3 sequence: CASSPEWEAGQETQYF. Here the CDR3 DNA reads TGTGCCAGCAGCCCAGAATGGGAGGCAGGCCAAGAGACCCAGTACTTC.

V gene TRBV11-2 combines with J gene TRBJ2-3; the D gene is possibly TRBD2 (6 bases). V was clipped by 1 base and J by 2 bases, with 13 bases between them. The CDR3 extends over 16 amino acids. Germline loops: CDR1 SGHAT, CDR2 FQNNGV. CDR3 residues: CASSLVGLAATDTQYF. The DNA for the CDR3 is TGTGCCAGCAGCTTAGTGGGACTGGCAGCCACAGATACGCAGTATTTT.

This clone showed up just a few times. The V call is TRBV19, the J call TRBJ2-1, with TRBD2 as a possible D gene (6 bases). Between the trimmed V and J ends, which lost 5 bases and 5 bases, there was a span of 13 bases. This CDR3 has 14 amino acids. Per the germline V gene, CDR1 is LNHDA and CDR2 is SQIVND (reference sequence). CDR3 nucleotide sequence: TGTGCCAGTAGTCAAGTGGGAGGCAACAATGAGCAGTTCTTC. Residues: CASSQVGGNNEQFF.

The chain employs TRBV4-1 and TRBJ1-2; D is ambiguous. Germline V gives CDR1 MGHRA, CDR2 YSYEKL. This CDR3 spans 16 amino acids. Trimming removed 3 bases at V and 0 bases at J, with 14 bases between. The CDR3 DNA reads TGCGCCAGCAGCCAGCAGGCGTCGGGGACTAACTATGGCTACACCTTC. Protein: CASSQQASGTNYGYTF.

The CDR3 reads CAISGATGGSYEQYF. CDR3 bases: TGTGCCATCAGTGGCGCGACAGGGGGCTCCTACGAGCAGTACTTC. V usage is TRBV10-3 and J usage is TRBJ2-7; 9 bases are shared with TRBD1. CDR3 length: 15 amino acids. The V gene's germline CDR1 is ENHRY and CDR2 SYGVKD. The V and J ends lost 4 bases and 0 bases, in that order; junction bases with no gene match: 4.

V and J are TRBV5-1 and TRBJ2-1, with 9 nucleotides matching TRBD2. The germline V gene encodes CDR1 SGHRS and CDR2 YFSETQ. V shed 4 bases and J 4 bases; nucleotides not matched to a gene: 9. This CDR3 contains 16 residues. The CDR3, as DNA: TGCGCCAGCAGCATAACGACTAGCGGAAGTTACAATGAGCAGTTCTTC. Translated, it gives CASSITTSGSYNEQFF. The full variable domain, completed using reference TRBV5-1 and TRBJ2-1, is KAGVTQTPRYLIKTRGQQVTLSCSPISGHRSVSWYQQTPGQGLQFLFEYFSETQRNKGNFPGRFSGRQFSNSRSEMNVSTLELGDSALYLCASSITTSGSYNEQFFGPGTRLTVL.

V and J are TRBV4-3 and TRBJ2-7; 7 nucleotides match TRBD1. The junction had 5 bases not matched to a gene; V was cut back by 1 base and J by 2 bases. The germline gives CDR1 LGHNA, CDR2 YSLEER. This CDR3 has 15 amino acids. CDR3 protein: CASSQARQGAYEQYF. In DNA form, the CDR3 reads TGCGCCAGCAGCCAAGCACGGCAGGGGGCCTACGAGCAGTACTTC.

CDR3 sequence (DNA): TGTGCCAGCAGCTTGGCCCAGGACAGGAACTATGGCTACACCTTC. Protein: CASSLAQDRNYGYTF. The rearrangement uses TRBV11-3 and TRBJ1-2; 7 nucleotides agree with TRBD1. The V gene's germline CDR1 is SGHNT and CDR2 YENEEA. This CDR3 region has 15 residues. The trim removed 3 bases at V and 2 bases at J, leaving 6 bases unmatched. Based on the CDR3 plus reference TRBV11-3 and TRBJ1-2, the full variable domain is EAGVVQSPRYKIIEKKQPVAFWCNPISGHNTLYWYLQNLGQGPELLIRYENEEAVDDSQLPKDRFSAERLKGVDSTLKIQPAELGDSAVYLCASSLAQDRNYGYTFGSGTRLTVV.

The V and J genes are TRBV4-1 and TRBJ2-5, with D tentatively TRBD2 (6 bases). Trimming removed 1 base from V and 0 bases from J, with 9 bases in between. The CDR3 totals 15 residues. Germline V gives CDR1 MGHRA, CDR2 YSYEKL. This CDR3 reads CASSQVSGNQETQYF. The CDR3 DNA follows: TGCGCCAGCAGCCAAGTTAGCGGAAACCAAGAGACCCAGTACTTC.

The gene calls are TRBV7-9 and TRBJ2-7; 10 nucleotides match TRBD2. The trim removed 5 bases at V and 4 bases at J, leaving 8 bases unmatched. The CDR3 sequence is 15 residues long. The germline V gene has CDR1 SEHNR and CDR2 FQNEAQ (reference sequence). In DNA form, the CDR3 reads TGTGCCAGCAGCCATGGGCTAGCGGGAGAGTACGAGCAGTACTTC. As protein: CASSHGLAGEYEQYF.

V usage is TRBV5-1 and J usage is TRBJ1-2, with D unresolved. CDR3 length equals 14 residues. Trimming left V 0 bases short and J 4 bases short, with 10 bases between. Germline loops: CDR1 SGHRS, CDR2 YFSETQ. CDR3 coding DNA: TGCGCCAGCAGCTTGGCCGGGGTGCTCTATGGCTACACCTTC. This translates into CASSLAGVLYGYTF.

J is TRBJ1-5 and V is TRBV4-2; no firm D call. V gave up 3 bases and J gave up 5 bases, with 14 bases separating them. The length of the CDR3 is 15 residues. Germline V gene data show CDR1 as LGHNA and CDR2 as YNFKEQ. DNA of the CDR3: TGTGCCAGCAGCCATGCCCCCAGTATTGATCAGCCCCAGCATTTT. It yields the protein CASSHAPSIDQPQHF.

This rearrangement joins TRBV19 to TRBJ1-4, with 7 bases fitting TRBD1. After removal of 5 bases from V and 8 bases from J, the junction contained 14 bases not matched to a gene. Germline CDR1 reads LNHDA; CDR2 reads SQIVND (reference sequence). This CDR3 is built from 16 residues. The CDR3 DNA sequence: TGTGCCAGTAGTCCCAGAAGACAGGGAACTGGCGAAAAACTGTTTTTT. Amino acid sequence: CASSPRRQGTGEKLFF. Together with reference TRBV19 and TRBJ1-4, the CDR3 gives the full variable domain: DGGITQSPKYLFRKEGQNVTLSCEQNLNHDAMYWYRQDPGQGLRLIYYSQIVNDFQKGDIAEGYSVSREKKESFPLTVTSAQKNPTAFYLCASSPRRQGTGEKLFFGSGTQLSVL.